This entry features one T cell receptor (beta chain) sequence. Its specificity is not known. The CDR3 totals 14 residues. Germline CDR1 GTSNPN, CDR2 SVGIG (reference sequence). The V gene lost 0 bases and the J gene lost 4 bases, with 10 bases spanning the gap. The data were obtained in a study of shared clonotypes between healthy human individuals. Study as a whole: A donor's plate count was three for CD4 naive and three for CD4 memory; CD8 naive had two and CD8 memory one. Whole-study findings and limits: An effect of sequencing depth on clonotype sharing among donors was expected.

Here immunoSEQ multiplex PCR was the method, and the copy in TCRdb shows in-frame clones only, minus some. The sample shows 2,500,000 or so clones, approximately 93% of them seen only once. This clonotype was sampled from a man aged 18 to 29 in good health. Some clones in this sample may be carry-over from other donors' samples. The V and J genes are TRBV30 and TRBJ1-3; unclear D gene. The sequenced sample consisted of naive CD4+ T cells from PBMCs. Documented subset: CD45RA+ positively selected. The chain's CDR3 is CAWSVGQPGNTIYF. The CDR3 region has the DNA TGTGCCTGGAGTGTAGGGCAGCCCGGAAACACCATATATTTT.